This T cell receptor (beta chain) came from a study of blood T cell repertoires in COVID-19. About the research overall: The cDNA or gDNA used as material had been derived from T cells, B-cell-depleted T cells, or PBMCs.

Original processing notes: Estimation of nucleated cell counts was performed using reference gene primer amplification. Repertoires were generated with immunoSEQ multiplex PCR, while TCRdb's copy carries only in-frame clones and drops some. For V, J and clone size, that table is used; D and trimming come from the DNA. The sample includes 200,000 or so clones, roughly 76% seen only once; the top ten take more than 10%. The ends were cut back, 2 bases at V and 7 bases at J, with 18 bases in the middle. Looked up from germline, CDR1 is PRHDT and CDR2 is FYEKMQ (reference sequence). CDR3 length: 17 amino acids.

Source material: peripheral blood. This rearrangement joins TRBV13 to TRBJ1-6; no firm D call. This receptor was taken from a woman aged 80 or over with COVID-19, enrolled during active disease. CDR3 loop: CASSLRRVVTNNSPLHF. For the CDR3, the DNA is TGTGCCAGCAGCTTACGTCGAGTGGTGACTAACAATTCACCCCTCCACTTT.